This TCR beta chain was profiled in a study of T cell responses to AZD1222 COVID-19 vaccine (dated by TCRdb to the early 2020s). In terms of the full investigation: TCR sequencing covered over 230 trial participants: 207 given two doses of AZD1222 and 26 given two doses of MenACWY control vaccine. Enrollment into the trials was organized by age into subgroups of 18-55, 56-69 and 70-plus years, and those subgroups contained roughly 140, 27 and 60 TCR-sequenced participants, respectively. The paper's findings and limits, for the study overall: In the small 56-69-year group, the increase in depth fell short of significance, most likely because of low power. Reportedly, almost half of the unique spike-specific TCRs recognized epitopes lying outside the regions that are mutated in the B.1.351 and B.1.1.7 variants. Participants were mostly white British, with more females than males. The authors suggested clonal diversity may have been underestimated. CD4 TCRs associated with the vaccine covered the entire spike protein, and the dominant responses were in regions 160-218 and 743-854. Conclusions about previously exposed vaccinees were limited because only six AZD1222 recipients were SARS-CoV-2 seropositive at baseline. No day 14 peak-response samples were available, so repertoires were characterized only after the peak T cell response. A significant rise in spike-specific TCR breadth and depth was observed after two AZD1222 doses relative to day 0 and relative to MenACWY recipients.

The CDR3 regions of human TCRbeta chains were analyzed by immunosequencing. In the authors' own workflow: TCRs in the repertoires were matched against a reference library of SARS-CoV-2-specific TCRs that had been generated with the MIRA antigen-specificity platform. Breadth was defined as the fraction of unique TCRs that were SARS-CoV-2-associated, and depth was defined as the fraction of total T cells that were SARS-CoV-2-associated. Each spike-specific TCR was assigned to its reactive spike region and to a CD4 or CD8 class using the MIRA data. Log10-transformed breadth and depth values were compared by one-way ANOVA with Sidak's multiple comparisons tests. TCRdb provides this immuneACCESS table in a form limited to in-frame rearrangements. Some clones are lacking; in checked studies, under half of them reflect an unresolved V gene, and why the rest are absent is not known. V and J calls and clone size are as listed in that table; D and trimming were resolved from the DNA. The table for this sample lists about 200,000 clones; about 94% of them were counted only once. The ten top clones hold approximately 1.5% of the sample.

This clone is a singleton in its sample. This receptor's antigen is unknown. It has no much larger one-base neighbor in the sample; base qualities were not kept. In light of the paper, this sample's time point label describes: about 28 days (+/-7) after the second vaccine dose. According to the study, the label for this sample's treatment or condition signals: meningococcal conjugate vaccine given as trial control. Vaccinee samples came from UK trials COV001 and COV002, including a single-blind randomized controlled phase 2/3 trial of AZD1222 (ChAdOx1 nCoV-19) in healthy adults. For TCRbeta chain sequencing, PBMC samples were collected from trial participants at day 0 and at day 28 after the second dose. The CDR3 runs 18 amino acids, cysteine and phenylalanine included. Of all the DNA, just the CDR3 is kept, 54 bases in frame from base 1. A distance of 24 bases separates the germline ends of V and J, which lose 1 base and 8 bases respectively. Via the germline V gene, CDR1 is SGHAT and CDR2 FQNNGV.

This receptor chain uses TRBV11-2 and TRBJ2-1; the D gene is tentatively TRBD1 or TRBD2, each matching 10 bases. Specimen: peripheral blood, collected 28 days after the second dose of the MenACWY control vaccine. The clonotype was recovered from an adult who received the MenACWY meningococcal vaccine as a control. The nucleotide sequence reads TGTGCCAGCAGCTTAGGGGACAGGGGAGCGGGAGGGCTAGATGAGCAGTTCTTC. Its translation is CASSLGDRGAGGLDEQFF.